The source of this T cell receptor beta chain is a study of human T cells and chemical hapten exposure. Across the study: Small volume differences among pooled libraries mainly caused per-sample TCR yield variation.

TCRdb used MiXCR to reprocess the 5' RACE reads, holding one entry per CDR3 protein. The table includes about 81,000 distinct CDR3 sequences, 6.5% to 8.5% detected once. Blood, whole and unfractionated, served as the source for total RNA extraction. This receptor was obtained from a male donor in good health.

The CDR3 nucleotides are TGTGCCAGCAGCCCCGTACCGGGGGTAAAAGAGACCCAGTACTTC. It specifies CASSPVPGVKETQYF. This rearrangement joins TRBV7-7 to TRBJ2-5, with a possible D match to TRBD2 (6 bases). V lost 5 bases to trimming and J lost 3 bases, with 16 bases between them. The germline CDR1 and CDR2 sequences are SSHAT and FNYEAQ (reference sequence). CDR3 length: 15 amino acids.